This T cell receptor beta chain derives from a study of a mutant IDH1 vaccine in newly diagnosed glioma. Across the study: Patients began vaccination 4-6 weeks after radiotherapy alone, or with temozolomide cycles.

Specified time point: week 23, last vaccination. It was 300 ug of mutant IDH1 20-mer peptide that made up each vaccine dose, given with topical imiquimod. Here immunoSEQ multiplex PCR was the method, and the copy in TCRdb shows in-frame clones only, minus some. The sample has roughly 43,000 clones; around 74% are singletons. Note on this clone: Its antigen is not known.

Findings and caveats of the study: There seemed to be no relation between pseudoprogression and changes in top peripheral T cell clonotypes.

CDR3 length: 12 residues. Trimming cost V 6 bases and J 4 bases, with 10 bases left between them. Germline loops: CDR1 MGHDK, CDR2 SYGVNS. The specimen was PBMCs, collected from a glioma patient whose treatment included an IDH1 peptide vaccine. The TCR originated in a man aged 45 to 65 with glioma. The rearrangement uses TRBV25-1 and TRBJ2-7; D is possibly TRBD1 (5 bases). CDR3 protein: CASSQTEYEQYF. DNA of the CDR3: TGTGCCAGCAGCCAGACAGAATACGAGCAGTACTTC.